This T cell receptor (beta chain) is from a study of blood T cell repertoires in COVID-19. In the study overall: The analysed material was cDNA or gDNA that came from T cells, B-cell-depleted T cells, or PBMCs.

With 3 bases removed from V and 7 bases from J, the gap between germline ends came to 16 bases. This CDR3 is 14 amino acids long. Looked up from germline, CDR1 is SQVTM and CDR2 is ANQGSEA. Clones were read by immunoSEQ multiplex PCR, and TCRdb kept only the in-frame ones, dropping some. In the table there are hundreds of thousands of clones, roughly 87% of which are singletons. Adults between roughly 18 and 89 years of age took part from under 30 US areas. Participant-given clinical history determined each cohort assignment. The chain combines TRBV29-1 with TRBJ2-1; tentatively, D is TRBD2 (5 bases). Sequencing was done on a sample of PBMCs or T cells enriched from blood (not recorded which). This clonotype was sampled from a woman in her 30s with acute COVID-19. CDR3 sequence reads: CSVESARARNEQFF. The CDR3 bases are TGCAGCGTTGAGAGTGCGAGGGCGCGAAATGAGCAGTTCTTC.